The source of this TCR beta chain is a study of T cells after somatic rescue of genetic block. The CDR3 totals 16 residues. The data were produced by immunoSEQ multiplex PCR, yet TCRdb's version contains in-frame clones alone and is incomplete. The table has some 68,000 clones, approximately 91% seen once. The V and J genes are TRBV21-1 and TRBJ2-7; the table's D gene call, TRBD2, was not cross checked with the DNA. TRBV21-1 is a known pseudogene. Sequenced: peripheral blood mononuclear cells (PBMCs). The TCR comes from a man younger than 40. CDR3 sequence: CASSNYRGLAPYEQYF. CDR3 sequence (DNA): TGTGCCAGCAGCAATTACAGGGGACTAGCCCCCTACGAGCAGTACTTC.